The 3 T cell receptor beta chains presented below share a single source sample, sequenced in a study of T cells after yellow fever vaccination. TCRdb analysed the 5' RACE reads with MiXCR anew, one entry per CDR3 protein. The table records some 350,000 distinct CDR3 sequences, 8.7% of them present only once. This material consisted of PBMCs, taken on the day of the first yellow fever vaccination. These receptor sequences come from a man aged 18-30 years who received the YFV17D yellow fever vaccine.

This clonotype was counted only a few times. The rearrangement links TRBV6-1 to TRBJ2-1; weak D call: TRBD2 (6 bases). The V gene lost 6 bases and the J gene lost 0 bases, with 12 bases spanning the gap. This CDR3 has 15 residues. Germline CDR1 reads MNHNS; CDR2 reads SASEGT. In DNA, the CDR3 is TGTGCCAGCAGATCCGCGGGGAGCTCCTACAATGAGCAGTTCTTC. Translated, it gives CASRSAGSSYNEQFF.

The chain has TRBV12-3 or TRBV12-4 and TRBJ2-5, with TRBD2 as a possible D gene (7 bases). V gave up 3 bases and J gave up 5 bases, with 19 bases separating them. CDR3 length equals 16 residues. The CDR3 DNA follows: TGTGCCAGCAGTTTCGTGGGTGGGGGGGCCTTTGAGACCCAGTACTTC. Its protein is CASSFVGGGAFETQYF.

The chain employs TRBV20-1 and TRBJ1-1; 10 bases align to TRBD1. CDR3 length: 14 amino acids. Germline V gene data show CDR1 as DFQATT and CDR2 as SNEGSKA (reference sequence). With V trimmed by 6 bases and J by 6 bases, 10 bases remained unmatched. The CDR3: CSAEGQGVIPEAFF. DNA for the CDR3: TGCAGTGCCGAAGGACAGGGGGTTATCCCTGAAGCTTTCTTT.